This T cell receptor beta chain emerged from a study of blood T cells in healthy people across ages. Study-wide points: Among T cells, TCR beta diversity per million cells dropped roughly linearly as age rose.

This clonotype has more than one count but fewer than ten. As yet, its antigen is unknown. Germline is not matched at one junction end, which may reflect a read error. Germline V gives CDR1 MNHNS, CDR2 SASEGT. The CDR3 is 15 residues long. The authors ran a second PCR of about 6 to 11 cycles using a sample-barcoded 5' primer and a J-beta primer mix. Every single cDNA molecule received a tag from a template-switch adaptor with 12 random nucleotides. TCRdb redid the calling of the 5' RACE reads with MiXCR, one entry per CDR3 protein. The repertoire holds roughly 1,700,000 distinct CDR3 sequences, with under 30% as singletons.

Specimen: blood. The V and J genes are TRBV6-1 and TRBJ1-5; D gene unclear. The sequence was obtained from a woman aged 25 to 39 in good health. CDR3 DNA sequence: TGTGCCAGCAGCACCCGCAGGCTAAGCAATCAGCTCCAGCATTTT. Translating gives CASSTRRLSNQLQHF.